These 29 T cell receptor beta chains share one sample of origin, sequenced in a study of blood T cell repertoires in COVID-19. Sequencing used immunoSEQ multiplex PCR; TCRdb keeps in-frame clones, though not all of them. The data show about 99,000 clones, with 70% to 90% seen just once and about 3% held by the top ten. The sequenced material came from peripheral blood. The receptors derive from a human donor in a cohort sampled during active COVID-19.

This chain uses TRBV10-1 with TRBJ2-7; D call uncertain. The V end was cut by 5 bases, the J end by 3 bases, with 8 bases between. CDR3 length equals 12 residues. The germline V gene encodes CDR1 WNHNN and CDR2 SYGVQD (reference sequence). The CDR3 nucleotides are TGCGCCAGCAGTAGCCTTTGCTACGAGCAGTACTTC. Translation gives CASSSLCYEQYF.

The chain has TRBV9 and TRBJ1-4; D remains unclear. CDR3 size: 15 residues. The V end lost 3 bases, the J end lost 0 bases, and 9 bases lay between the germline ends. CDR1 is SGDLS and CDR2 is YYNGEE in the germline V gene. CDR3 sequence reads: CASSAGYSTNEKLFF. CDR3 in DNA: TGTGCCAGCAGCGCGGGATACTCAACTAATGAAAAACTGTTTTTT.

The chain has TRBV10-2 and TRBJ1-6; maybe TRBD1 (6 bases). V lost 8 bases, J lost 11 bases, and 16 bases lay in between. The CDR3 sequence is 13 residues long. Germline loops: CDR1 WSHSY, CDR2 SAAADI. The CDR3 loop reads CASRQQGRAPLHF. The CDR3 DNA reads TGCGCCAGCCGCCAACAGGGCCGCGCACCCCTCCACTTT.

J is TRBJ2-1 and V is TRBV7-9, with 9 bases matching TRBD1. This CDR3 is built from 19 residues. The V and J ends lost 5 bases and 7 bases, in that order; junction bases with no gene match: 21. The germline CDR1 and CDR2 sequences are SEHNR and FQNEAQ (reference sequence). CDR3 sequence reads: CASSQATGGGGRRDNEQFF. DNA of the CDR3: TGTGCCAGCAGCCAAGCTACAGGGGGCGGGGGTCGGCGGGATAATGAGCAGTTCTTC.

The CDR3 here is CASSPTGGAPFSQPQHF. DNA for the CDR3: TGTGCCAGCAGTCCCACAGGGGGCGCACCGTTCAGTCAGCCCCAGCATTTT. The V call is TRBV6-6, the J call TRBJ1-5; TRBD1 agrees at 9 bases. Trimming at V came to 5 bases and at J to 6 bases, leaving 14 bases not matched to a gene. This CDR3 is built from 17 residues. Germline CDR1 MNHNY, CDR2 SVGAGI (reference sequence).

The chain uses TRBV14 and TRBJ2-7; weak D call: TRBD2 (6 bases). The germline V and J ends were trimmed by 4 bases and 3 bases, with 16 bases remaining between them. The CDR3 spans 15 residues. Germline V gives CDR1 SGHDN, CDR2 FVKESK. This chain's CDR3 is CASSPLGRFGYEQYF. Written as DNA, the CDR3 is TGTGCCAGCAGCCCCTTAGGGAGGTTCGGCTACGAGCAGTACTTC.

The V call is TRBV9, the J call TRBJ1-1, with D tentatively TRBD1 (5 bases). The CDR3 has 13 amino acids. V gave up 4 bases and J gave up 3 bases, with 10 bases separating them. Germline V gene data show CDR1 as SGDLS and CDR2 as YYNGEE. CDR3 loop: CASSFTGDTEAFF. The CDR3 nucleotides read TGTGCCAGCAGCTTCACAGGTGACACTGAAGCTTTCTTT.

This clone was recorded once. The V and J genes are TRBV5-1 and TRBJ2-3, with 7 bases matching TRBD1. The germline V gene encodes CDR1 SGHRS and CDR2 YFSETQ. This CDR3 spans 14 amino acids. Trimming removed 9 bases from V and 0 bases from J; junction bases left unmatched: 7. DNA for the CDR3: TGCGCCACCAGACAGGGCCCGAGCACAGATACGCAGTATTTT. Translation gives CATRQGPSTDTQYF.

The rearrangement uses TRBV7-9 and TRBJ2-3, with TRBD1 as a possible D gene (5 bases). The CDR3 consists of 15 residues. Trimming took off 3 bases at V and 2 bases at J, with 12 bases between the two ends. From germline, CDR1 is SEHNR and CDR2 FQNEAQ (reference sequence). The CDR3 loop reads CASSFRGAATDTQYF. CDR3 coding DNA: TGTGCCAGCAGCTTTAGGGGCGCAGCCACAGATACGCAGTATTTT.

V is TRBV19 and J is TRBJ1-5; 10 positions agree with TRBD1. V gave up 6 bases and J gave up 6 bases; unmatched junction bases: 5. The CDR3 length is 14 residues. The germline gives CDR1 LNHDA, CDR2 SQIVND (reference sequence). CDR3 loop: CASSGTGAGQPQHF. CDR3 nucleotide sequence: TGTGCCAGTAGCGGGACAGGGGCGGGTCAGCCCCAGCATTTT.

The V gene is TRBV3-1 (or the pseudogene TRBV3-2), the J gene TRBJ2-6; 9 bases map to TRBD1. After removal of 6 bases from V and 4 bases from J, the junction contained 4 bases not matched to a gene. Germline V gene lookup returns CDR1 LGHDT and CDR2 YNNKEL (reference sequence). The CDR3 sequence is 15 residues long. This CDR3 is CASSHRGPGANVLTF. The DNA for the CDR3 is TGTGCCAGCAGTCACAGGGGGCCAGGGGCCAACGTCCTGACTTTC.

This clone was picked up one time. This chain uses TRBV6-6 with TRBJ1-2; D is perhaps TRBD1 (5 bases). The V and J ends lost 7 bases and 4 bases respectively, with 13 bases between them. CDR3 length equals 13 residues. The V gene's germline CDR1 is MNHNY and CDR2 SVGAGI (reference sequence). The CDR3 is CASTRTRGYGYTF. The CDR3 bases are TGTGCCAGCACCCGGACAAGGGGCTATGGCTACACCTTC.

The V call is TRBV9, the J call TRBJ2-6; D perhaps matches TRBD1 (5 bases). The CDR3 has 18 amino acids. V lost 0 bases and J 0 bases, leaving 13 bases between the germline ends. Germline-derived CDR1 and CDR2 are SGDLS and YYNGEE. In DNA form, the CDR3 reads TGTGCCAGCAGCGTAGCCCTGGGGCTGACCTCTGGGGCCAACGTCCTGACTTTC. This codes for CASSVALGLTSGANVLTF.

The chain links TRBV5-1 to TRBJ1-4; perhaps TRBD1 as D (6 bases). This CDR3 region has 16 residues. Germline-derived CDR1 and CDR2 are SGHRS and YFSETQ. V dropped 0 bases and J dropped 6 bases, with 15 bases sitting between them. This CDR3 reads CASSLGGGEVDEKLFF. For the CDR3, the DNA is TGCGCCAGCAGCTTGGGAGGGGGAGAAGTGGATGAAAAACTGTTTTTT.

The V and J genes are TRBV5-1 and TRBJ2-7, with D maybe TRBD2 (6 bases). V dropped 0 bases and J dropped 1 base, with 14 bases sitting between them. CDR3 size: 16 residues. The germline V gene encodes CDR1 SGHRS and CDR2 YFSETQ. As DNA, the CDR3 is TGCGCCAGCAGCTTGGATAGGGCTAGCGCTTCCTACGAGCAGTACTTC. Translating it yields CASSLDRASASYEQYF.

In its sample, this clone was seen a few times. The chain employs TRBV18 and TRBJ1-6; D ambiguous. CDR1 is KGHSH, CDR2 LQKENI, per germline. This CDR3 is 14 amino acids long. Trimming took 7 bases from V and 0 from J, leaving 7 bases between them. This CDR3 is CASCESSYNSPLHF. DNA for the CDR3: TGTGCCAGCTGCGAATCCTCCTATAATTCACCCCTCCACTTT.

The V call is TRBV2, the J call TRBJ1-2, with D unclear. The CDR3 runs 12 residues. Germline CDR1 reads SNHLY; CDR2 reads FYNNEI. With 3 bases removed from V and 2 bases from J, the gap between germline ends came to 4 bases. The CDR3 loop reads CASSELNYGYTF. CDR3 coding DNA: TGTGCCAGCAGTGAGTTAAACTATGGCTACACCTTC.

This clone appeared a single time. The chain links TRBV5-1 to TRBJ2-1; weak D call: TRBD2 (5 bases). Germline V gives CDR1 SGHRS, CDR2 YFSETQ. The CDR3 totals 15 residues. V lost 0 bases and J 1 base, leaving 8 bases between the germline ends. The CDR3 DNA is TGCGCCAGCAGCTTGGCCTGGAGGTCCTACAATGAGCAGTTCTTC. Its translation is CASSLAWRSYNEQFF.

The J gene is TRBJ2-3, the V gene TRBV5-6, with D perhaps TRBD2 (6 bases). V shed 2 bases and J shed 0 bases, with 7 bases lying between them. Germline assignment: CDR1 SGHDT and CDR2 YYEEEE. The CDR3 is 14 residues long. CDR3 nucleotides: TGTGCCAGCAGCTTCGGGGGTAGCACAGATACGCAGTATTTT. Its protein is CASSFGGSTDTQYF.

The chain couples TRBV6-5 to TRBJ2-1; 11 bases align to TRBD1. CDR3 length equals 15 residues. Trimming cost V 3 bases and J 6 bases; bases outside gene matches: 4. CDR1 is MNHEY, CDR2 SVGAGI, per germline. CDR3 bases: TGTGCCAGCAGTTATCCCGGGACAGGGGGCAATGAGCAGTTCTTC. Its protein product is CASSYPGTGGNEQFF.

V usage is TRBV2 and J usage is TRBJ2-1; 11 nucleotides agree with TRBD2. The V and J ends lost 8 bases and 5 bases, in that order; junction bases with no gene match: 11. This CDR3 has 16 amino acids. Looked up from germline, CDR1 is SNHLY and CDR2 is FYNNEI. CDR3 nucleotide sequence: TGTGCCAGCCATAAGTGGGGGACTAGCGGAAACAATGAGCAGTTCTTC. This sequence encodes CASHKWGTSGNNEQFF.

The chain joins TRBV18 to TRBJ1-1, with D possibly TRBD1 on 5 matching bases. The V gene lost 1 base and the J gene lost 7 bases, with 7 bases spanning the gap. CDR3 size: 12 residues. Germline CDR1 and CDR2: KGHSH and LQKENI. The CDR3, as DNA: TGTGCCAGCTCACCACGGGGGGGTGAAGCTTTCTTT. Amino acid sequence: CASSPRGGEAFF.

V gene TRBV20-1 combines with J gene TRBJ1-5; D is unclear. Germline assignment: CDR1 DFQATT and CDR2 SNEGSKA (reference sequence). The ends were cut back, 3 bases at V and 6 bases at J, with 15 bases in the middle. This CDR3 is built from 14 residues. This chain's CDR3 is CSASGGGYGQPQHF. Written as DNA, the CDR3 is TGCAGTGCTAGTGGTGGAGGGTACGGTCAGCCCCAGCATTTT.

The rearrangement uses TRBV2 and TRBJ1-2; the match to TRBD1 covers 8 bases. The V gene end was trimmed by 6 bases and the J gene end by 3 bases; junction bases not matched to a gene: 3. In germline, CDR1 is SNHLY, CDR2 FYNNEI. The CDR3 runs 13 residues. Here the CDR3 reads CASSQDRDYGYTF. For the CDR3, the DNA is TGTGCCAGCAGCCAGGACAGGGACTATGGCTACACCTTC.

The J gene is TRBJ2-3, the V gene TRBV5-1; 8 nucleotides align to TRBD1. The CDR3 covers 14 residues. Germline V gene lookup returns CDR1 SGHRS and CDR2 YFSETQ. V was clipped by 0 bases and J by 8 bases; unmatched bases: 5. The CDR3 region has the DNA TGCGCCAGCAGCTTGGCCGACAGGGGAGGTACGCAGTATTTT. Translating gives CASSLADRGGTQYF.

The V and J genes are TRBV29-1 and TRBJ1-2, with 8 bases identical to TRBD1. This CDR3 region has 14 residues. V lost 4 bases to trimming and J lost 8 bases; unmatched junction nucleotides: 12. In germline, CDR1 is SQVTM, CDR2 ANQGSEA. CDR3 in DNA: TGCAGCGTTGGGTCCGACAGGGGCGATTGGGGCTACACCTTC. Translation gives CSVGSDRGDWGYTF.

The rearrangement joins TRBV5-5 to TRBJ2-7; 9 bases align to TRBD1. Germline V gives CDR1 SGHKS, CDR2 YYEKEE (reference sequence). This CDR3 spans 13 amino acids. Germline trimming cut 4 bases from V and 2 bases from J; bases unmatched to any gene: 1. The CDR3 sequence is CASSRQGAYEQYF. In DNA form, the CDR3 reads TGTGCCAGCAGCCGACAGGGGGCCTACGAGCAGTACTTC.

This clone is a singleton in its sample. The rearrangement joins TRBV5-1 to TRBJ2-2, with TRBD1 matching over 10 bases. Germline assignment: CDR1 SGHRS and CDR2 YFSETQ. The V and J ends lost 4 bases and 5 bases, in that order; junction bases with no gene match: 5. This CDR3 is 15 amino acids long. The CDR3 nucleotides are TGCGCCAGCAGCGGACGGACAGGGGGGACCGGGGAGCTGTTTTTT. This codes for CASSGRTGGTGELFF.

The chain combines TRBV5-1 with TRBJ1-2, with 7 bases that match TRBD1. The CDR3 consists of 16 residues. Germline values: CDR1 SGHRS, CDR2 YFSETQ. Trimming took 0 bases from V and 7 from J; bases not matched to a gene: 12. This CDR3 reads CASSLEGDRVAAGYTF. The CDR3 DNA reads TGCGCCAGCAGCTTGGAGGGTGACAGGGTGGCGGCTGGCTACACCTTC.